The 30 T cell receptor beta chains listed next were all sequenced from one sample in a study of CD8 T cells in ankylosing spondylitis (dated by TCRdb to about 2017). Libraries came from 5' RACE. TCRdb records Illumina HiSeq 2500 as the sequencer. The public sequencing data were trimmed at Q25 with fastp and processed into clonotypes with MiXCR by TCRdb, which kept only in-frame beta chains. Every CDR3 protein is listed once, alongside the most common genes and DNA of its rows. For this sample the table gives 200,000 to 250,000 distinct CDR3 sequences, of which under 12% were detected only once. The top ten constitute about 2.5% of the sample. The sequenced sample was blood, either unsorted or a sorted T cell fraction (not recorded which). The receptors here all came from a male donor with ankylosing spondylitis or in good health (not recorded which).

The V gene is TRBV12-3 or TRBV12-4, the J gene TRBJ1-1; no clear D gene. Trimming left V 2 bases short and J 1 base short, with 5 bases between. The CDR3 loop spans 13 amino acids. CDR3 nucleotide sequence: TGTGCCAGCAGTTTAATGGCGAACACTGAAGCTTTCTTT. Its translation is CASSLMANTEAFF.

This clonotype showed up many times. The gene calls are TRBV5-1 and TRBJ2-3, with 9 bases matching TRBD1. The CDR3 loop spans 18 amino acids. Trimming took 4 bases from V and 1 from J; bases not matched to a gene: 13. The germline V gene has CDR1 SGHRS and CDR2 YFSETQ. CDR3 residues: CASSTYRDRVEGTDTQYF. The DNA for the CDR3 is TGCGCCAGCAGCACCTACCGGGACAGGGTCGAAGGCACAGATACGCAGTATTTT.

This clonotype was seen at least ten times. This chain connects TRBV6-1 to TRBJ1-2; 9 bases match TRBD1. Trimming took 6 bases from V and 5 from J; bases not matched to a gene: 7. This CDR3 region has 14 residues. Per germline, CDR1 MNHNS and CDR2 SASEGT. The CDR3: CASRPQGARYGYTF. CDR3 sequence (DNA): TGTGCCAGCAGACCACAGGGGGCGCGTTATGGCTACACCTTC.

This clonotype has just a few counts. The V and J genes are TRBV29-1 and TRBJ1-2; D uncertain. Between the trimmed V and J ends, which lost 1 base and 8 bases, there was a span of 5 bases. The CDR3 covers 10 residues. CDR1 and CDR2 from the germline V gene are SQVTM and ANQGSEA. CDR3: CSVEVGGYTF. The CDR3 DNA sequence: TGCAGCGTTGAAGTGGGGGGCTACACCTTC.

V is TRBV5-5 and J is TRBJ2-1, with D maybe TRBD2 (6 bases). V lost 2 bases and J lost 8, with 17 bases in between. The CDR3 contains 15 residues. In germline, CDR1 is SGHKS, CDR2 YYEKEE (reference sequence). The CDR3 reads CASSFRRGRSDEQFF. The CDR3 DNA is TGTGCCAGCAGCTTTCGGCGGGGCAGGAGCGATGAGCAGTTCTTC.

Many counts were recorded for this clonotype. This chain uses TRBV6-5 with TRBJ2-1, with D uncertain. V was cut by 7 bases and J by 5 bases, with 12 bases left in between. Germline lookup yields CDR1 MNHEY and CDR2 SVGAGI. The CDR3 length is 13 residues. The CDR3 nucleotides read TGTGCCAGCAAGTTGCCTGGCCACAATGAGCAGTTCTTC. It translates to CASKLPGHNEQFF.

The rearrangement uses TRBV7-9 and TRBJ1-1; possible D gene TRBD1, 6 bases. Germline V gives CDR1 SEHNR, CDR2 FQNEAQ (reference sequence). The length of the CDR3 is 14 residues. Trimming stripped 2 bases from V and 6 bases from J, with 13 bases between. CDR3 bases: TGTGCCAGCAGCTTATCCACAGGGATCGCTGAAGCTTTCTTT. Its protein is CASSLSTGIAEAFF.

This rearrangement joins TRBV30 to TRBJ1-1; no firm D call. Germline V CDR1 and CDR2: GTSNPN, SVGIG (reference sequence). The CDR3 is 12 residues long. The ends were cut back, 6 bases at V and 0 bases at J, with 8 bases in the middle. The CDR3 bases are TGTGCCTGCTCCCTTATGAACACTGAAGCTTTCTTT. It translates to CACSLMNTEAFF. Filled out from reference TRBV30 and TRBJ1-1, the complete variable domain reads SQTIHQWPATLVQPVGSPLSLECTVEGTSNPNLYWYRQAAGRGLQLLFYSVGIGQISSEVPQNLSASRPQDRQFILSSKKLLLSDSGFYLCACSLMNTEAFFGQGTRLTVV.

This clonotype has ten or more counts. The chain has TRBV7-9 and TRBJ2-7, with D possibly being TRBD1 (5 bases). This CDR3 has 14 residues. V lost 3 bases and J lost 3, with 12 bases in between. CDR1 SEHNR and CDR2 FQNEAQ come from the germline V gene (reference sequence). CDR3 DNA sequence: TGTGCCAGCAGCTTTCCAGGGAAAGTCTACGAGCAGTACTTC. Its translation is CASSFPGKVYEQYF.

This clonotype was picked up a small number of times. A read error may be the cause here, since a much bigger clone is one base away. The rearrangement uses TRBV21-1 and TRBJ2-5; the D call in the table, TRBD1, was not verified against the DNA. TRBV21-1 is noted as a pseudogene. The CDR3 runs to 14 residues. The CDR3 DNA sequence: TGTGCCAGCACTGGCCCCGGGGGCGAAGAGACCCAGTACTTC. The encoded protein is CASTGPGGEETQYF.

This clonotype has only a few counts. The chain joins TRBV3-1 to TRBJ2-5; 10 nucleotides align to TRBD2. The junction had 7 bases not matched to a gene; V was cut back by 1 base and J by 5 bases. The CDR3 is made up of 16 amino acids. CDR1 is LGHDT, CDR2 YNNKEL, per germline (reference sequence). The CDR3, as DNA: TGTGCCAGCAGCCAAGCTAGCGGGGGCGGGGTGGAGACCCAGTACTTC. Amino acid sequence: CASSQASGGGVETQYF.

The J gene is TRBJ2-3, the V gene TRBV7-2, with 7 bases identical to TRBD1. The germline CDR1 and CDR2 sequences are SGHTA and FQGNSA. V shed 5 bases, J shed 2 bases, and the junction held 7 bases outside the gene matches. This CDR3 contains 15 residues. The CDR3 region is CASSLRGQITDTQYF. The CDR3 DNA reads TGTGCCAGCAGCCTCAGGGGACAGATCACAGATACGCAGTATTTT. The complete variable domain, with remaining parts taken from reference TRBV7-2 and TRBJ2-3, reads GAGVSQSPSNKVTEKGKDVELRCDPISGHTALYWYRQSLGQGLEFLIYFQGNSAPDKSGLPSDRFSAERTGGSVSTLTIQRTQQEDSAVYLCASSLRGQITDTQYFGPGTRLTVL.

This clonotype was seen only a few times. The V call is TRBV10-2, the J call TRBJ1-2, with 7 positions matching TRBD1. Germline assignment: CDR1 WSHSY and CDR2 SAAADI. The V and J ends lost 7 bases and 2 bases, in that order; junction bases with no gene match: 7. This CDR3 is built from 14 residues. The CDR3 DNA reads TGCGCCAGCACAACCGACAGGGTCAACTATGGCTACACCTTC. Protein: CASTTDRVNYGYTF.

This clonotype was observed a few times. The V call is TRBV3-1, the J call TRBJ2-3, with D possibly being TRBD1 or TRBD2 (6 bases each). V gave up 0 bases and J gave up 7 bases, with 20 bases separating them. Germline V gene lookup returns CDR1 LGHDT and CDR2 YNNKEL (reference sequence). The length of the CDR3 is 17 residues. The CDR3 protein is CASSQEARGRWMYTQYF. In nucleotides, the CDR3 is TGTGCCAGCAGCCAAGAAGCACGGGGGCGATGGATGTATACGCAGTATTTT.

This clonotype was seen ten or more times. This rearrangement joins TRBV5-1 to TRBJ2-3; 7 bases agree with TRBD2. V shed 1 base and J 2 bases; nucleotides not matched to a gene: 7. Looked up from germline, CDR1 is SGHRS and CDR2 is YFSETQ. The CDR3 runs 16 residues. The CDR3 DNA reads TGCGCCAGCAGCTTGAGGGCTAGCGGACCCACAGATACGCAGTATTTT. It codes for CASSLRASGPTDTQYF.

The chain couples TRBV7-2 to TRBJ1-1, with a tentative D call TRBD1 (6 bases). Germline-derived CDR1 and CDR2 are SGHTA and FQGNSA. This CDR3 spans 14 amino acids. V dropped 0 bases and J dropped 4 bases, with 9 bases sitting between them. The CDR3 protein is CASSLAQGSTEAFF. CDR3 bases: TGTGCCAGCAGCTTAGCGCAGGGGAGCACTGAAGCTTTCTTT.

Note on this clonotype: This may arise from a read error, as a much more abundant clone is one base away. This sequence joins TRBV20-1 and TRBJ2-5, with 7 bases that match TRBD2. The CDR3 length is 17 residues. Looked up from germline, CDR1 is DFQATT and CDR2 is SNEGSKA (reference sequence). The CDR3 protein is CSTRDRGRDYHQETQYF. The CDR3 nucleotides are TGCAGTACTAGAGATCGCGGCCGGGACTACCACCAAGAGACCCAGTACTTC.

This clonotype turned up a few times. The V and J genes are TRBV10-2 and TRBJ1-1; D is perhaps TRBD1 (6 bases). Germline values: CDR1 WSHSY, CDR2 SAAADI. The CDR3 is 14 amino acids. V was cut by 5 bases and J by 0 bases, with 10 bases left in between. The CDR3: CASSSGAMNTEAFF. CDR3 sequence (DNA): TGCGCCAGCAGTTCAGGGGCAATGAACACTGAAGCTTTCTTT.

This clonotype appeared many times. V usage is TRBV20-1 and J usage is TRBJ1-2; 9 nucleotides match TRBD1. V lost 6 bases to trimming and J lost 4 bases; unmatched junction nucleotides: 3. Looked up from germline, CDR1 is DFQATT and CDR2 is SNEGSKA (reference sequence). The CDR3 has 12 amino acids. The CDR3, as DNA: TGCAGTGCGCCGGGACAGGGCTATGGCTACACCTTC. It translates to CSAPGQGYGYTF.

This clonotype has ten or more counts. The V and J genes are TRBV2 and TRBJ2-1, with D possibly being TRBD1 (7 bases). V lost 5 bases and J 12 bases, leaving 14 bases between the germline ends. The CDR3 is 12 residues long. Germline CDR1 and CDR2: SNHLY and FYNNEI. CDR3 in amino acids: CASSSRQGGQFF. The CDR3 region has the DNA TGTGCCAGCAGTTCACGACAGGGAGGGCAGTTCTTC.

This clonotype appeared a single time. The CDR3 region is CASSFDLTASSGANVLTF. In nucleotides, the CDR3 is TGTGCCAGCAGCTTTGATTTGACAGCCAGCTCTGGGGCCAACGTCCTGACTTTC. The chain combines TRBV5-6 with TRBJ2-6; a possible D gene is TRBD1 (5 bases). This CDR3 is built from 18 residues. CDR1 is SGHDT, CDR2 YYEEEE, per germline. The V and J ends lost 2 bases and 0 bases respectively, with 15 bases between them.

This clonotype was recorded at least ten times. This CDR3 is CASSQVWTGNSDEQFF. The CDR3 DNA follows: TGTGCCAGCAGCCAAGTCTGGACGGGGAATAGTGATGAGCAGTTCTTC. V is TRBV14 and J is TRBJ2-1, with a tentative D call TRBD2 (5 bases). There are 16 residues in the CDR3. V dropped 1 base and J dropped 8 bases, with 18 bases sitting between them. Germline CDR1 reads SGHDN; CDR2 reads FVKESK.

In this sample, this clonotype turned up many times. In nucleotides, the CDR3 is TGTGCCAGCAGTGAAGAAGCAGGGATAGGGAACGAGCAGTACTTC. Residues: CASSEEAGIGNEQYF. The chain recombines TRBV2 with TRBJ2-7; a possible D gene is TRBD1 (5 bases). V lost 1 base and J 5 bases, leaving 15 bases between the germline ends. This CDR3 contains 15 residues. Germline CDR1 is SNHLY and CDR2 is FYNNEI.

This clonotype came up a few times. The rearrangement joins TRBV7-2 to TRBJ1-2; weak D call: TRBD1 (5 bases). Germline-derived CDR1 and CDR2 are SGHTA and FQGNSA. The CDR3 is made up of 15 amino acids. Trimming stripped 5 bases from V and 3 bases from J, with 16 bases between. This CDR3 is CASSTRDATHYGYTF. DNA of the CDR3: TGTGCCAGCAGCACGCGGGACGCAACCCACTATGGCTACACCTTC.

This clonotype was picked up many times. The chain is built from TRBV10-3 and TRBJ2-5; tentatively, D is TRBD2 (6 bases). The CDR3 spans 16 residues. Trimming stripped 2 bases from V and 0 bases from J, with 13 bases between. CDR1 and CDR2 (germline): ENHRY, SYGVKD. This chain's CDR3 is CAISERGGAYQETQYF. The CDR3 DNA reads TGTGCCATCAGTGAGCGGGGCGGGGCGTACCAAGAGACCCAGTACTTC.

This clonotype was found many times. This chain connects TRBV12-3 or TRBV12-4 to TRBJ2-1, with 8 bases aligning to TRBD2. V shed 5 bases, J shed 10 bases, and the junction held 10 bases outside the gene matches. The CDR3 sequence is 14 residues long. The CDR3 loop reads CASSLTGTRSEQFF. CDR3 nucleotide sequence: TGTGCCAGCAGTCTTACCGGGACTAGAAGCGAGCAGTTCTTC.

This clonotype was seen ten or more times. The chain uses TRBV6-5 and TRBJ2-5; perhaps TRBD1 as D (5 bases). Trimming shortened V by 0 bases and J by 4 bases, and 12 bases separated the two germline ends. CDR3 length: 15 amino acids. Germline CDR1 and CDR2: MNHEY and SVGAGI. CDR3 sequence: CASSYSSGRAETQYF. The CDR3 nucleotides are TGTGCCAGCAGTTACTCGAGTGGCAGGGCAGAGACCCAGTACTTC.

This clonotype was recorded at least ten times. DNA for the CDR3: TGTGCCAGCTCACCAGGACAACTATCAAGCTCCTACGAGCAGTACTTC. Its translation: CASSPGQLSSSYEQYF. The chain combines TRBV18 with TRBJ2-7, with D possibly matching TRBD1 (5 bases). The CDR3 runs to 16 residues. V dropped 2 bases and J dropped 0 bases, with 14 bases sitting between them. Germline V lookup: CDR1 KGHSH, CDR2 LQKENI.

This clonotype occurred many times. The chain carries TRBV29-1 and TRBJ2-1; 14 nucleotides match TRBD2. Germline lookup yields CDR1 SQVTM and CDR2 ANQGSEA. The length of the CDR3 is 15 residues. V was pared by 6 bases and J by 4 bases, with 5 bases of the junction left unmatched. CDR3 nucleotides: TGCAGCGTGGGACTAGCGGGAGTAAAGTACAATGAGCAGTTCTTC. As protein: CSVGLAGVKYNEQFF.

This clonotype has ten or more counts. CDR3 nucleotides: TGTGCCAGCAGGGAGACGAACCGGGGAGGCGGGGAGCTGTTTTTT. This codes for CASRETNRGGGELFF. The V gene is TRBV2, the J gene TRBJ2-2; TRBD2 might be the D (6 bases). The CDR3 consists of 15 residues. CDR1 and CDR2 from the germline V gene are SNHLY and FYNNEI. Trimming removed 6 bases from V and 7 bases from J, with 18 bases in between.